This T cell receptor beta chain is drawn from a study of T cell clonality in common variable immunodeficiency. General study findings and limits: CVID subjects shared fewer TCRbeta clones than healthy controls did. Common variable immunodeficiency TCR beta sequences reportedly had fewer deletions and N-nucleotide insertions.

Both groups were predominantly of Caucasian heritage. This clone was seen repeatedly, ten times or more. Its antigen is not identified. Equal genomic DNA amounts from CVID and control samples were sequenced. Only in-frame clones appear in the TCRdb table, and some are missing; sequencing was by immunoSEQ multiplex PCR. The specimen gives about 52,000 clones without singletons; the ten biggest hold around 1.8%. Specimen: peripheral blood mononuclear cells. The source is a person aged 18 to 75 in good health.

The CDR3 protein is CASSLRLVGNEQFF. CDR3 DNA (partial): TGTGCCAGCAGCTTAAGACTCGTTGGTAATGAG. The chain links TRBV7-2 to TRBJ2-1, with no clear D. The CDR3 is cut off 3 residues early in the read; its end comes from the germline J gene. The CDR3 runs 14 residues. Germline CDR1 reads SGHTA; CDR2 reads FQGNSA. V lost 2 bases and J lost 7, with 12 bases in between.